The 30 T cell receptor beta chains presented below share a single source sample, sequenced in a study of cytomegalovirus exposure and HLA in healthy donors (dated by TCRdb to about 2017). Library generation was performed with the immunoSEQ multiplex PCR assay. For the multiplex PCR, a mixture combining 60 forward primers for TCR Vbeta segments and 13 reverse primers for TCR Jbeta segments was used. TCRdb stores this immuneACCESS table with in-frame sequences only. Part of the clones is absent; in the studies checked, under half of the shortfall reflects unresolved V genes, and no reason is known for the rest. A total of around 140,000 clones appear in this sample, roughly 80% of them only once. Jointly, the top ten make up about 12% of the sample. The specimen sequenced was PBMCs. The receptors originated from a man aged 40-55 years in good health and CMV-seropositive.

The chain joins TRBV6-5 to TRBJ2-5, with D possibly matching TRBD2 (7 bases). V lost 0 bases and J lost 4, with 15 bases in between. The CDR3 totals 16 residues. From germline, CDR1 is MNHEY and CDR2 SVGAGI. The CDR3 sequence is CASSYSPPGGGETQYF. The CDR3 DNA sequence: TGTGCCAGCAGTTACTCCCCCCCGGGGGGCGGAGAGACCCAGTACTTC.

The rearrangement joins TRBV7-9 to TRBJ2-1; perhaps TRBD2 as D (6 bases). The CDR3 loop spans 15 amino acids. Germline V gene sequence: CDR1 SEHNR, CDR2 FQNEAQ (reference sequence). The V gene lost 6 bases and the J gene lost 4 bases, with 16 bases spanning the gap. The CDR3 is CASSPLVGGYNEQFF. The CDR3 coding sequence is TGTGCCAGCAGTCCTCTAGTCGGGGGATACAATGAGCAGTTCTTC.

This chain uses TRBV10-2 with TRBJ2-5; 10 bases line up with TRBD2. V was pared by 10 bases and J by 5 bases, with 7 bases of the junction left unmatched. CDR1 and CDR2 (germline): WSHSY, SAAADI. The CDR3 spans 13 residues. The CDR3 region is CATRSGGEETQYF. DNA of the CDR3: TGCGCCACCCGCAGCGGGGGGGAGGAGACCCAGTACTTC.

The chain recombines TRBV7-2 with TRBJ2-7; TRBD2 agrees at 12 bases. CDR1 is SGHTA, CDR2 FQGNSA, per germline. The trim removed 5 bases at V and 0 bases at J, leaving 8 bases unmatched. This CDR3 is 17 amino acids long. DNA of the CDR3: TGTGCCAGCAGCCCCGGGACTAGCGGGTATTTCTCCTACGAGCAGTACTTC. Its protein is CASSPGTSGYFSYEQYF.

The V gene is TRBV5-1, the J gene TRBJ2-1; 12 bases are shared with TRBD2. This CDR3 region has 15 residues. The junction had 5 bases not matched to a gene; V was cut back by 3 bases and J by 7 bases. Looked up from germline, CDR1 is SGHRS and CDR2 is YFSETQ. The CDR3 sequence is CASSSLAGGGNEQFF. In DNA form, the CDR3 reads TGCGCCAGCAGCTCCCTAGCGGGAGGGGGGAATGAGCAGTTCTTC.

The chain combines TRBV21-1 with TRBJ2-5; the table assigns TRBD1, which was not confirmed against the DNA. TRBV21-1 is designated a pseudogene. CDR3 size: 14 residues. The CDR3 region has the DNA TGTGCCAGCAGCAGACGTCAGGGCCAAGAGACCCAGTACTTC. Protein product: CASSRRQGQETQYF.

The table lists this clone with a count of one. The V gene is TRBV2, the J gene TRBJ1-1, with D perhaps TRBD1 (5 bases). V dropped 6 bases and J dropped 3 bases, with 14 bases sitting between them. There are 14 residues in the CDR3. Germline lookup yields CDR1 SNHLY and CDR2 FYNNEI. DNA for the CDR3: TGTGCCAGCAGAACCCTAGGGGCTGACACTGAAGCTTTCTTT. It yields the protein CASRTLGADTEAFF.

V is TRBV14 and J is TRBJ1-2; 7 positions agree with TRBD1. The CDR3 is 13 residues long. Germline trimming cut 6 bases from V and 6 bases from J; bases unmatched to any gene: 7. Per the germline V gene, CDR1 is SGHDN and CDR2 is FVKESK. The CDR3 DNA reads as TGTGCCAGCAGGAGGGACAGCCCCCATGGCTACACCTTC. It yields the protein CASRRDSPHGYTF.

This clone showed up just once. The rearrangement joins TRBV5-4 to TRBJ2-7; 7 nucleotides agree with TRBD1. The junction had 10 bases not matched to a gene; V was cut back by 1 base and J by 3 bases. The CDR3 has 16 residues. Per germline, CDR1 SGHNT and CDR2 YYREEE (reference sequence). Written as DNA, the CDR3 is TGTGCCAGCAGCTTGAGAAGGGGGCTAAAGGTCTACGAGCAGTACTTC. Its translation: CASSLRRGLKVYEQYF.

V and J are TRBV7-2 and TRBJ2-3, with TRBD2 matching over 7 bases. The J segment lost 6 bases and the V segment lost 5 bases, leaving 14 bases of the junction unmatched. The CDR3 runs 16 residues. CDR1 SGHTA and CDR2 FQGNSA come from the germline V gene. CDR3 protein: CASSTLPRGVSDTQYF. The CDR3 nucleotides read TGTGCCAGCAGCACCCTACCCCGGGGGGTTAGTGATACGCAGTATTTT.

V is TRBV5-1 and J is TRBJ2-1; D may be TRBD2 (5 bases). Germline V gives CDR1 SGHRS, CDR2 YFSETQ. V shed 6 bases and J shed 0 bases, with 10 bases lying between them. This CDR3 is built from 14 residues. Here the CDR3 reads CASTTTSSYNEQFF. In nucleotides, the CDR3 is TGCGCCAGCACCACCACTAGCTCCTACAATGAGCAGTTCTTC. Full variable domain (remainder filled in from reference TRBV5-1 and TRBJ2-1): KAGVTQTPRYLIKTRGQQVTLSCSPISGHRSVSWYQQTPGQGLQFLFEYFSETQRNKGNFPGRFSGRQFSNSRSEMNVSTLELGDSALYLCASTTTSSYNEQFFGPGTRLTVL.

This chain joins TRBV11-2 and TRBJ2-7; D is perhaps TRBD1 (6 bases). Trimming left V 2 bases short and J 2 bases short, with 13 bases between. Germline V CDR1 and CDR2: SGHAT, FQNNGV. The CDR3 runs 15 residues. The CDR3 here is CASSLSRGTAYEQYF. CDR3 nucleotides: TGTGCCAGCAGCTTAAGCAGGGGTACGGCCTACGAGCAGTACTTC.

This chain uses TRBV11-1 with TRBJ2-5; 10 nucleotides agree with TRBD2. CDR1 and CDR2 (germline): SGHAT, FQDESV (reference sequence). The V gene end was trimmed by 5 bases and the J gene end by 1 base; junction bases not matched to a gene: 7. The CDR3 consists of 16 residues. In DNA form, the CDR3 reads TGTGCCAGCAGCACAGCGGGAGGGCCGATCCAAGAGACCCAGTACTTC. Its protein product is CASSTAGGPIQETQYF.

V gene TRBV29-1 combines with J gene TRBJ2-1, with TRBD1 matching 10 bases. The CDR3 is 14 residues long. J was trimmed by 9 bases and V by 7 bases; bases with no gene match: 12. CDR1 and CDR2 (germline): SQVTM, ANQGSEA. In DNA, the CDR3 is TGCAGCGAGACAGGGGGCGGGCGGGATGGTGAGCAGTTCTTC. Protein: CSETGGGRDGEQFF.

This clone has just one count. The CDR3 DNA follows: TGTGCCAGCAGCTTAGAAGGACTAGCGGGAGGGCCGGGAGATACGCAGTATTTT. Its translation: CASSLEGLAGGPGDTQYF. The gene calls are TRBV7-6 and TRBJ2-3; TRBD2 agrees at 15 bases. The CDR3 consists of 18 residues. Trimming removed 1 base from V and 5 bases from J; junction bases left unmatched: 7. Germline V gene lookup returns CDR1 SGHVS and CDR2 FNYEAQ.

The CDR3 region is CASSRQRTGELFF. CDR3 coding DNA: TGTGCCAGCAGCCGACAGAGGACCGGGGAGCTGTTTTTT. The V gene is TRBV2, the J gene TRBJ2-2, with D perhaps matching TRBD1 (5 bases). Trimming cost V 6 bases and J 5 bases, with 10 bases left between them. In germline, CDR1 is SNHLY, CDR2 FYNNEI. The CDR3 sequence is 13 residues long.

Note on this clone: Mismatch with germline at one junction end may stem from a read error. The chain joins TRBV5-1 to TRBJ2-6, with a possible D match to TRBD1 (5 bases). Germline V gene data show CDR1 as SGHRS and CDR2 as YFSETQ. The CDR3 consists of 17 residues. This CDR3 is CASSLLGLGSGANGLTF. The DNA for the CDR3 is TGCGCCAGCAGCTTGTTAGGCTTGGGCTCTGGGGCCAACGGCCTGACTTTC.

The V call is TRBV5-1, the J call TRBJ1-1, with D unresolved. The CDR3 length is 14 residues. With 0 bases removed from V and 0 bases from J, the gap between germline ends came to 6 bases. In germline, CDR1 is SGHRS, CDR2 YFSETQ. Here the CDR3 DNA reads TGCGCCAGCAGCTTGGAGCTGGTGAACACTGAAGCTTTCTTT. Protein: CASSLELVNTEAFF.

CDR3 DNA: TGTGCCAGCAGCTTAGATCGGGGATTTCAGCCCCAGCATTTT. Translating it yields CASSLDRGFQPQHF. The chain uses TRBV11-2 and TRBJ1-5; D not certain. Per germline, CDR1 SGHAT and CDR2 FQNNGV. With 0 bases removed from V and 6 bases from J, the gap between germline ends came to 9 bases. The CDR3 covers 14 residues.

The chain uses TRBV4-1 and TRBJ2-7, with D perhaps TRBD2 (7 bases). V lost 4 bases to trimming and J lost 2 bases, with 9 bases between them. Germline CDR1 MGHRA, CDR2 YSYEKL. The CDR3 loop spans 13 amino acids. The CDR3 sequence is CASSRGGTYEQYF. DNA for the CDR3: TGCGCCAGCAGCCGCGGGGGCACCTACGAGCAGTACTTC.

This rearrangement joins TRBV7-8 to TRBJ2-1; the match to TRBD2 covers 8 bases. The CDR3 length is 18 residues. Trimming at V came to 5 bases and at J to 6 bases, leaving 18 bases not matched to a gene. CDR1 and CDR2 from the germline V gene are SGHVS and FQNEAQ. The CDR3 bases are TGTGCCAGCAGCCCCGCTCCCCTTCTAGCGGGTAGATCCAATGAGCAGTTCTTC. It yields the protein CASSPAPLLAGRSNEQFF.

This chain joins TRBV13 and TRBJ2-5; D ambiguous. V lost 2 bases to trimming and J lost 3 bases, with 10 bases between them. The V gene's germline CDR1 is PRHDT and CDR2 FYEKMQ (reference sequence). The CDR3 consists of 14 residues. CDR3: CASSLSSSKETQYF. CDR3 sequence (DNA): TGTGCCAGCAGCTTAAGCTCGAGCAAAGAGACCCAGTACTTC.

The CDR3 protein is CASSRQGAAYNEQFF. CDR3 nucleotide sequence: TGTGCCAGCAGCCGACAGGGGGCAGCCTACAATGAGCAGTTCTTC. J is TRBJ2-1 and V is TRBV5-8; 10 positions agree with TRBD1. This CDR3 contains 15 residues. J was trimmed by 2 bases and V by 4 bases; bases with no gene match: 3. Germline loops: CDR1 SGHTS, CDR2 YDEGEE.

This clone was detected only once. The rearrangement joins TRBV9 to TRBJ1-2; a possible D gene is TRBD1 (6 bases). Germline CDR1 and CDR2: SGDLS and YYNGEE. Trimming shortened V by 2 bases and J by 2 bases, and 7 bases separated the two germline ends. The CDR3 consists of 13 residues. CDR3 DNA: TGTGCCAGCAGCGTGGGACAAAACTATGGCTACACCTTC. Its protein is CASSVGQNYGYTF.

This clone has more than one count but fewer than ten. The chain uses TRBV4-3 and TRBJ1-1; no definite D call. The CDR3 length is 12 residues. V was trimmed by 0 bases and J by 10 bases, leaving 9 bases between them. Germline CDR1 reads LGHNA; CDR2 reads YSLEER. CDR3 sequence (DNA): TGCGCCAGCAGCCAAGATGGGCGGGGAGCTTTCTTT. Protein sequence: CASSQDGRGAFF.

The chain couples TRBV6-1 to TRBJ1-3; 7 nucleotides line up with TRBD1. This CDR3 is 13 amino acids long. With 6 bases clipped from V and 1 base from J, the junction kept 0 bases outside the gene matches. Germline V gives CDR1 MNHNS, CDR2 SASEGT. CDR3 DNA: TGTGCCAGCAGGGGACAGTCTGGAAACACCATATATTTT. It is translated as CASRGQSGNTIYF.

The CDR3 protein is CASSLPRGANNYGYTF. The CDR3 DNA is TGTGCCAGCAGCTTGCCCCGGGGGGCGAATAACTATGGCTACACCTTC. The chain employs TRBV5-8 and TRBJ1-2, with D possibly matching TRBD1 (6 bases). V dropped 1 base and J dropped 1 base, with 14 bases sitting between them. Germline loops: CDR1 SGHTS, CDR2 YDEGEE. The CDR3 runs 16 residues. The full variable domain, its missing parts supplied by reference TRBV5-8 and TRBJ1-2, is EAGVTQSPTHLIKTRGQQATLRCSPISGHTSVYWYQQALGLGLQFLLWYDEGEERNRGNFPPRFSGRQFPNYSSELNVNALELEDSALYLCASSLPRGANNYGYTFGSGTRLTVV.

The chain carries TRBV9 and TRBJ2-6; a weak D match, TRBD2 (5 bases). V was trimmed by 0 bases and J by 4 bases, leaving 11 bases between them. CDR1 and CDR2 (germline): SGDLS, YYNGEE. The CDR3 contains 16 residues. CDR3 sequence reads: CASSVDPGSGANVLTF. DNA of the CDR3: TGTGCCAGCAGCGTAGATCCGGGGTCCGGGGCCAACGTCCTGACTTTC.

CDR3 protein: CASSETGIRETQYF. The CDR3, as DNA: TGTGCCAGCAGTGAGACAGGGATAAGAGAGACCCAGTACTTC. This chain joins TRBV6-1 and TRBJ2-5; TRBD1 matches 7 bases. The CDR3 is made up of 14 amino acids. Germline V lookup: CDR1 MNHNS, CDR2 SASEGT. V gave up 3 bases and J gave up 4 bases; unmatched junction bases: 5.

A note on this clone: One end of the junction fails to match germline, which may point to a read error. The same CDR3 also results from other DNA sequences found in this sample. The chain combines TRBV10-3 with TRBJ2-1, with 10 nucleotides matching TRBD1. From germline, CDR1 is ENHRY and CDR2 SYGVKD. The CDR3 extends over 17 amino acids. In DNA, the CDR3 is TGTGCCATCAGTGACGGCGGCCGGACAGGGGGACACAACGAGCAGTTCTTC. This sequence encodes CAISDGGRTGGHNEQFF.